The rows below give T cell receptor beta chains drawn from one sample of a study of blood T cell repertoires in COVID-19. TCRdb's table, derived via immunoSEQ multiplex PCR, lists solely in-frame clones and lacks some. The table has roughly 400,000 clones, 87% seen once; the top ten hold 10%. Sequenced material: PBMCs or T cells enriched from blood (not recorded which). The source is a woman aged 50 to 65 who had recovered from COVID-19. Both conserved end residues are trimmed from each CDR3. Fields, in order: J gene, V gene, CDR3 protein.

TRBJ1-6	TRBV27	ASSLRGDRASSYNSPLH
TRBJ1-4	TRBV3-1/TRBV3-2	ASSQGLNNNEKLF
TRBJ2-7	TRBV13	ASSLRGGTGFSYEQY
TRBJ1-2	TRBV28	ASRFGQGKGYT
TRBJ2-1	TRBV7-9	ASSLHSGGSYNEQF
TRBJ1-2	TRBV9	ASSVDSGVYGYT
TRBJ2-5	TRBV30	AWSTGTEIGETQY
TRBJ1-1	TRBV4-1	ASSQVLGGSAEAF
TRBJ1-2	TRBV10-3	AISLGTGTEGYT
TRBJ1-1	TRBV28	ASSLSWSEAF
TRBJ1-1	TRBV5-1	ASSLQVMNTEAF
TRBJ1-5	TRBV6-5	ASDSGVGAQPQH
TRBJ1-2	TRBV4-1	ASSQDLTGGYGYT
TRBJ1-5	TRBV2	ASSDRGVGQPQH
TRBJ1-1	TRBV4-3	ASTKNAGGYTEAF
TRBJ2-2	TRBV10-1	AGGCHDTGELF
TRBJ2-5	TRBV2	ASSDRGTQY
TRBJ1-2	TRBV6-5	ASRGGNLNYGYT
TRBJ1-2	TRBV5-1	ASSLAVTGTGIFGYT
TRBJ1-1	TRBV7-2	ASSLWGGAGNTEAF
TRBJ1-1	TRBV12-3/TRBV12-4	ASSLTRDTEAF
TRBJ1-5	TRBV24-1	ATSGGDRRNQPQH
TRBJ2-7	TRBV9	ASSVGGTGNNEQY
TRBJ2-1	TRBV3-1/TRBV3-2	ASSQQATGGNEQF
TRBJ2-7	TRBV3-1/TRBV3-2	ASSPTATGGSREQY
TRBJ1-6	TRBV28	ASSRGQHSPLH
TRBJ2-5	TRBV6-5	ASSYMLAGDQETQY
TRBJ1-6	TRBV28	ASSLAVGYSPLH
TRBJ1-5	TRBV28	ASSLYWTGGFQPQH